The entry below describes one T cell receptor (beta chain). The antigen is unknown. This specimen belongs to a study of cytomegalovirus exposure and HLA in healthy donors. Whole-study results and caveats: HLA-A and HLA-B allele assignments for most subjects were reportedly predicted accurately using TCR beta sequences. Productive rates of about 87% or about 30% were seen for most TCR beta V segments in an earlier analysis. Researchers catalogued 160 or so TCR beta chains as cytomegalovirus-associated.

60 Vbeta and 13 Jbeta primers were used in PCR. The protocol was immunoSEQ multiplex PCR, while the TCRdb copy is restricted to in-frame clones and leaves out a portion. Of fewer than 200,000 clones listed, about 82% are singletons. V gave up 2 bases and J gave up 3 bases; unmatched junction bases: 1. This CDR3 spans 15 amino acids. Germline CDR1 and CDR2: SGDLS and YYNGEE. The rearrangement links TRBV9 to TRBJ2-1; 11 nucleotides align to TRBD1. The sequence came from a woman under 30 in good health and CMV-seronegative. Sample: PBMCs. The CDR3 reads CASSVGTGGYNEQFF. Here the CDR3 DNA reads TGTGCCAGCAGCGTCGGGACAGGGGGCTACAATGAGCAGTTCTTC.